The clone carrying this T cell receptor beta chain has ten or more counts. Antigen specificity is unknown. At one end the junction does not follow the germline gene, possibly because of a read error. Investigators amplified TCR beta CDR3 regions from RNA transcripts. The first round was an RT-PCR with HTBI primers, and the second round was a multiplex PCR. TCRdb redid the calling of the multiplex PCR reads with MiXCR, one entry per CDR3 protein. The top ten hold 3.5% to 5% of the sample, which has 450,000 to 600,000 distinct CDR3 sequences, just under 40% seen once. This sample is drawn from a study of Graves' ophthalmopathy and Graves' hyperthyroidism. Study summary: A follow-up of 18 months without ophthalmopathy meant that hyperthyroidism was stable. Study findings and constraints: In blood appeared most of the expanded thyroid clonotypes whose frequency exceeded 0.001.

Germline V gene sequence: CDR1 DFQATT, CDR2 SNEGSKA (reference sequence). This CDR3 region has 15 residues. Included hyperthyroidism patients were aged 18 to 65 and newly diagnosed (under 2 months' duration). Serum thyroxine and TRAb, along with clinical symptoms, thyroid ultrasound and orbital computed tomography, were what diagnosis relied on. The receptor's source is an adult man with Graves' hyperthyroidism. This chain connects TRBV20-1 to TRBJ1-1, with D uncertain. The sequenced material came from peripheral blood or thyroid tissue (not recorded which). The CDR3 DNA follows: TGCAGTGCTAGAGGGGTTGGCACAAGCAACACTGAGGCTTTCTTT. Protein sequence: CSARGVGTSNTEAFF.